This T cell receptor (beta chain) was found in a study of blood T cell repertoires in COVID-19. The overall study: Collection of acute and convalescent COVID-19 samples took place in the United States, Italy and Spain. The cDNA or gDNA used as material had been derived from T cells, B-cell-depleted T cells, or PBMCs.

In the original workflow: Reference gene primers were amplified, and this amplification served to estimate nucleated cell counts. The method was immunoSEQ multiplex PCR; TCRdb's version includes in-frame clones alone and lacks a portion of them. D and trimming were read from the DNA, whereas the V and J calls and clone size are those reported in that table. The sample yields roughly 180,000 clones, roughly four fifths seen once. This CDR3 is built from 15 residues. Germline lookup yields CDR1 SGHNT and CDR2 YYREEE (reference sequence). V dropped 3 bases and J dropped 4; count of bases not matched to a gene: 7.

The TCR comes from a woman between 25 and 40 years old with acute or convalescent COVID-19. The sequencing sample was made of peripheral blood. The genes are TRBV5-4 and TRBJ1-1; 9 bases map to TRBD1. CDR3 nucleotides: TGTGCCAGCAGCTCGAAGACAGGGGGGGGCACTGAAGCTTTCTTT. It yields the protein CASSSKTGGGTEAFF.